This T cell receptor (beta chain) was captured by sequencing in a study of early T cells in non-severe SARS-CoV-2 infection. Turning to the study itself: Chains were unpaired, as sequencing was done on bulk RNA from unsorted whole blood. Findings and limits, study-wide: Matching with VDJdb favored anti-spike CD8 responses (missing private and CD4 specificities).

This clonotype was counted many times. Its target is not known. Attachment of unique molecular identifiers to individual cDNA molecules was performed. TCRdb used MiXCR to reprocess the 5' RACE reads, holding one entry per CDR3 protein. The table shows some 60,000 distinct CDR3 sequences, with roughly an eighth occurring only once. CDR3 length: 15 residues. Trimming took 2 bases from V and 5 from J; bases not matched to a gene: 5. Germline-derived CDR1 and CDR2 are SGHRS and YFSETQ. Sequencing was performed on whole blood, taken at baseline. The chain uses TRBV5-1 and TRBJ2-5; TRBD2 matches 11 bases. The TCR sequence derives from an adult who was a healthcare worker with PCR-confirmed SARS-CoV-2 infection or an uninfected control (not recorded which). The CDR3 DNA reads as TGCGCCAGCAGCTTTACTAGCGGGAGTGAGGAGACCCAGTACTTC. This translates into CASSFTSGSEETQYF.